The 3 T cell receptor beta chains below all came from one sample that was sequenced in a study of HIV-infected patients and healthy controls (dated by TCRdb to the mid-2010s). Whole blood was used without cell fractionation, so the repertoire reflected all unsorted peripheral T cells. The library was made by 5' RACE. The run used an Illumina MiSeq. 500 ng RNA was reverse transcribed with SuperScript III using primers against the alpha and beta constant regions. Separate libraries for the alpha and beta chains were generated through chain-specific third strand synthesis that incorporated multiplexing indices. TCRdb reprocessing: public reads trimmed at Q25 with fastp, clones called with MiXCR, in-frame beta chains kept. Rows are unified per CDR3 protein, each entry keeping the most common DNA and genes. For this sample there are roughly 13,000 distinct CDR3 sequences; roughly a tenth appear just once. The ten top clones hold 6% to 7% of the sample.

The sample comprised blood. These receptors originate from an adult in good health.

This chain connects TRBV2 to TRBJ1-2; 7 nucleotides align to TRBD1. The V segment lost 7 bases and the J segment 8 bases; nucleotides outside the gene matches: 7. The germline CDR1 and CDR2 sequences are SNHLY and FYNNEI. The CDR3 consists of 12 residues. The CDR3 reads CASTGSGGGYTF. CDR3 DNA: TGTGCCAGCACCGGGTCAGGGGGAGGCTACACCTTC.

This clonotype was found many times. The chain is built from TRBV4-1 and TRBJ2-3, with 9 positions matching TRBD1. This CDR3 is 15 amino acids long. Germline loops: CDR1 MGHRA, CDR2 YSYEKL. Trimming at V came to 1 base and at J to 5 bases, leaving 4 bases not matched to a gene. The CDR3 bases are TGCGCCAGCAGCCAAGGAGGGACAGGGAGAGATACGCAGTATTTT. As protein: CASSQGGTGRDTQYF.

Only a few counts were recorded for this clonotype. The chain employs TRBV2 and TRBJ2-4, with 12 positions matching TRBD2. The CDR3 consists of 15 residues. The trim removed 6 bases at V and 10 bases at J, leaving 10 bases unmatched. CDR1 and CDR2 from the germline V gene are SNHLY and FYNNEI. In DNA form, the CDR3 reads TGTGCCAGCAGCGGGACTAGCGGGCCCTTTAAAATTCAGTACTTC. Translated, it gives CASSGTSGPFKIQYF.